A single sample is the source of the 21 T cell receptor beta chains below, sequenced in a study of CD8+CD57+ T cells in acquired aplastic anemia. Using genomic DNA as the template, TCR beta VDJ and CDR3 profiling was carried out. TCRdb called the reads again in MiXCR, with one record for every CDR3 protein. The sample has hundreds of thousands of distinct CDR3 sequences; 65% to 80% are singletons. The source material was sorted CD4+, CD8+, or CD8+CD57+ T cells (not recorded which) from PBMCs. These receptors were obtained from a human donor in good health, serving as a control.

Remarks on this clonotype: With a much larger clone just one base away, this may be a read error. This chain joins TRBV20-1 and TRBJ1-4, with D unclear. The germline CDR1 and CDR2 sequences are DFQATT and SNEGSKA (reference sequence). The V and J ends lost 7 bases and 0 bases respectively, with 9 bases between them. This CDR3 is built from 13 residues. The CDR3 here is CSVPGSTNEKLFF. CDR3 nucleotide sequence: TGCAGTGTTCCCGGTTCAACTAATGAAAAACTGTTTTTT.

Only a few counts were recorded for this clonotype. This sequence may be a read error, since a much larger clone differs from it by one base. V gene TRBV20-1 combines with J gene TRBJ2-3; the D gene is possibly TRBD1 (5 bases). V gave up 6 bases and J gave up 3 bases, with 16 bases separating them. Germline V gene data show CDR1 as DFQATT and CDR2 as SNEGSKA (reference sequence). This CDR3 has 14 residues. CDR3 DNA: TGCAGTGCCGATGGGGCTAGAGGAACAGATACGCAGTATTTT. This translates into CSADGARGTDTQYF.

The chain employs TRBV5-1 and TRBJ1-5, with D possibly matching TRBD1 (5 bases). CDR1 is SGHRS, CDR2 YFSETQ, per germline. The V end lost 2 bases, the J end lost 11 bases, and 14 bases lay between the germline ends. The CDR3 runs 13 residues. DNA of the CDR3: TGCGCCAGCAGCTTAGGACACCCGAACACCCAGCATTTT. Its protein product is CASSLGHPNTQHF.

Concerning this clonotype: A junction boundary mismatches the germline segment, possibly from a read error. This sequence joins TRBV9 and TRBJ1-1; D ambiguous. The CDR3 has 15 residues. The germline V gene encodes CDR1 SGDLS and CDR2 YYNGEE. The CDR3 spells CASSVVTRRNIEAFF. In nucleotides, the CDR3 is TGTGCCAGCAGCGTAGTGACACGTAGGAACATTGAAGCTTTCTTT.

In this sample, this clonotype turned up many times. This chain joins TRBV3-1 and TRBJ1-5; tentatively, D is TRBD1 (5 bases). Germline loops: CDR1 LGHDT, CDR2 YNNKEL (reference sequence). V shed 1 base and J shed 7 bases, with 11 bases lying between them. CDR3 size: 14 residues. This chain's CDR3 is CASSQGGSWQPQHF. The CDR3 coding sequence is TGTGCCAGCAGCCAAGGGGGCAGTTGGCAGCCCCAGCATTTT.

CDR3 amino acids: CASSSQGPRAQYF. CDR3 coding DNA: TGTGCCAGCAGCTCCCAGGGTCCCCGTGCTCAGTACTTC. V gene TRBV7-2 combines with J gene TRBJ2-7; TRBD1 is a possible D gene (5 bases). The germline V and J ends were trimmed by 4 bases and 10 bases, with 17 bases remaining between them. Per the germline V gene, CDR1 is SGHTA and CDR2 is FQGNSA. This CDR3 region has 13 residues. Filled out from reference TRBV7-2 and TRBJ2-7, the complete variable domain reads GAGVSQSPSNKVTEKGKDVELRCDPISGHTALYWYRQSLGQGLEFLIYFQGNSAPDKSGLPSDRFSAERTGGSVSTLTIQRTQQEDSAVYLCASSSQGPRAQYFGPGTRLTVT.

Many counts were recorded for this clonotype. The rearrangement links TRBV7-8 to TRBJ1-4; 8 positions agree with TRBD1. The CDR3 has 15 residues. The germline V gene encodes CDR1 SGHVS and CDR2 FQNEAQ. V lost 9 bases, J lost 4 bases, and 10 bases stayed unmatched. The CDR3 sequence is CASSIGQGLNEKLFF. DNA for the CDR3: TGTGCCAGTTCTATCGGACAGGGCCTTAATGAAAAACTGTTTTTT.

In this sample, this clonotype turned up a few times. The chain recombines TRBV2 with TRBJ1-6, with 7 nucleotides matching TRBD1. The trim removed 1 base at V and 8 bases at J, leaving 5 bases unmatched. Germline V gives CDR1 SNHLY, CDR2 FYNNEI. CDR3 length: 15 amino acids. CDR3 loop: CASSEGQGGDSPLHF. CDR3 in DNA: TGTGCCAGCAGTGAAGGACAGGGCGGTGATTCACCCCTCCACTTT. The complete variable domain, with remaining parts taken from reference TRBV2 and TRBJ1-6, reads EPEVTQTPSHQVTQMGQEVILRCVPISNHLYFYWYRQILGQKVEFLVSFYNNEISEKSEIFDDQFSVERPDGSNFTLKIRSTKLEDSAMYFCASSEGQGGDSPLHFGNGTRLTVT.

This clonotype was detected many times. The chain carries TRBV7-2 and TRBJ2-1, with TRBD2 matching over 11 bases. Unmatched junction bases numbered 10, after V lost 2 bases and J lost 10 bases. This CDR3 comprises 16 residues. Per germline, CDR1 SGHTA and CDR2 FQGNSA. CDR3 in DNA: TGTGCCAGCAGCTTAAGAACTAGCGGGGGAGCAGGAGAGCAGTTCTTC. This encodes CASSLRTSGGAGEQFF. Complete variable domain (other parts from reference TRBV7-2 and TRBJ2-1): GAGVSQSPSNKVTEKGKDVELRCDPISGHTALYWYRQSLGQGLEFLIYFQGNSAPDKSGLPSDRFSAERTGGSVSTLTIQRTQQEDSAVYLCASSLRTSGGAGEQFFGPGTRLTVL.

Concerning this clonotype itself: The conserved phenylalanine or tryptophan is not found at the CDR3 terminus, so this likely reflects a read error. The rearrangement uses TRBV7-2 and TRBJ1-5; unclear D gene. Trimming removed 1 base at V and 9 bases at J, with 7 bases between. From germline, CDR1 is SGHTA and CDR2 FQGNSA. This CDR3 is built from 12 residues. The CDR3 sequence is CASSLGRRPQHL. CDR3 bases: TGTGCCAGCAGCTTAGGACGCCGGCCCCAGCATTTG.

The chain couples TRBV2 to TRBJ1-4, with D maybe TRBD1 (5 bases). CDR1 and CDR2 (germline): SNHLY, FYNNEI. CDR3 length: 13 amino acids. V was trimmed by 6 bases and J by 8 bases, leaving 13 bases between them. This chain's CDR3 is CASRRDGKEKLFF. The DNA of the CDR3 is TGTGCCAGCAGGAGGGACGGGAAAGAAAAACTGTTTTTT.

This clonotype was recorded many times. J is TRBJ2-6 and V is TRBV9; D not resolved. Trimming took 2 bases from V and 0 from J, leaving 3 bases between them. The germline V gene has CDR1 SGDLS and CDR2 YYNGEE. The CDR3 totals 14 residues. In nucleotides, the CDR3 is TGTGCCAGCAGCGTGACCTCTGGGGCCAACGTCCTGACTTTC. Protein sequence: CASSVTSGANVLTF. Full variable domain (remainder filled in from reference TRBV9 and TRBJ2-6): DSGVTQTPKHLITATGQRVTLRCSPRSGDLSVYWYQQSLDQGLQFLIQYYNGEERAKGNILERFSAQQFPDLHSELNLSSLELGDSALYFCASSVTSGANVLTFGAGSRLTVL.

This clonotype was seen repeatedly, ten times or more. This chain uses TRBV19 with TRBJ1-1, with a weak D call TRBD1 (5 bases). This CDR3 has 14 amino acids. The germline V gene has CDR1 LNHDA and CDR2 SQIVND (reference sequence). V shed 5 bases and J shed 1 base, with 11 bases lying between them. CDR3 in amino acids: CASSAGIKNTEAFF. The CDR3 nucleotides read TGTGCCAGTAGTGCAGGGATTAAGAACACTGAAGCTTTCTTT.

The chain combines TRBV20-1 with TRBJ2-2; D remains unclear. V gave up 0 bases and J gave up 7 bases, with 9 bases separating them. This CDR3 region has 13 residues. Germline CDR1 DFQATT, CDR2 SNEGSKA (reference sequence). The CDR3 DNA follows: TGCAGTGCTAGAGATCAGATGGGCGGGGAGCTGTTTTTT. Translating it yields CSARDQMGGELFF.

This clonotype was counted many times. The chain carries TRBV5-1 and TRBJ2-7; no definite D call. Germline CDR1 SGHRS, CDR2 YFSETQ. V was clipped by 4 bases and J by 2 bases, with 10 bases between them. This CDR3 comprises 13 residues. Written as DNA, the CDR3 is TGCGCCAGCAGCCCCGATCCGACCTACGAGCAGTACTTC. This encodes CASSPDPTYEQYF. The whole variable domain, remainder taken from reference TRBV5-1 and TRBJ2-7, is KAGVTQTPRYLIKTRGQQVTLSCSPISGHRSVSWYQQTPGQGLQFLFEYFSETQRNKGNFPGRFSGRQFSNSRSEMNVSTLELGDSALYLCASSPDPTYEQYFGPGTRLTVT.

The chain recombines TRBV12-3 or TRBV12-4 with TRBJ1-2; D may be TRBD1 (6 bases). Between the trimmed V and J ends, which lost 4 bases and 2 bases, there was a span of 11 bases. This CDR3 spans 14 amino acids. The CDR3 here is CASSYNRENYGYTF. The CDR3 coding sequence is TGTGCCAGCAGTTATAACAGGGAGAACTATGGCTACACCTTC.

The chain is built from TRBV20-1 and TRBJ1-1; no firm D call. Per germline, CDR1 DFQATT and CDR2 SNEGSKA (reference sequence). The CDR3 consists of 17 residues. Trimming took off 2 bases at V and 1 base at J, with 20 bases between the two ends. In DNA form, the CDR3 reads TGCAGTGCTAGAACGACTAGCGGAGACTACAGGAACACTGAAGCTTTCTTT. As protein: CSARTTSGDYRNTEAFF.

There are many counts of this clonotype. The chain combines TRBV12-3 or TRBV12-4 with TRBJ1-5, with a tentative D call TRBD1 (5 bases). V gave up 3 bases and J gave up 1 base, with 13 bases separating them. The length of the CDR3 is 16 residues. CDR3 amino acids: CASSFHRGYSNQPQHF. The CDR3 DNA reads TGTGCCAGCAGTTTCCATCGGGGGTACAGCAATCAGCCCCAGCATTTT.

This chain uses TRBV12-3 or TRBV12-4 with TRBJ2-7; no reliable D call. The germline V and J ends were trimmed by 5 bases and 2 bases, with 13 bases remaining between them. The CDR3 runs 14 residues. The CDR3 loop reads CASSLGDSTYEQYF. As DNA, the CDR3 is TGTGCCAGCAGTCTTGGAGATTCGACCTACGAGCAGTACTTC.

The count of this clonotype is one. This chain uses TRBV15 with TRBJ1-4; TRBD1 agrees at 7 bases. V gave up 3 bases and J gave up 17 bases; unmatched junction bases: 21. The CDR3 consists of 16 residues. Per the germline V gene, CDR1 is LNHNV and CDR2 is YYDKDF (reference sequence). The CDR3 DNA reads as TGTGCCACCAGCAGCCCCAAGACAGGGTCTGGAAACACCATATTTTTT. Encoded protein: CATSSPKTGSGNTIFF.

Comment on this clonotype: One end of the junction fails to match germline, which may point to a read error. V gene TRBV7-9 combines with J gene TRBJ1-1, with D possibly being TRBD1 (5 bases). This CDR3 has 15 residues. Germline V gene data show CDR1 as SEHNR and CDR2 as FQNEAQ (reference sequence). CDR3 amino acids: CASSQADRLNTGAFF. CDR3 DNA sequence: TGTGCCAGCAGCCAAGCTGACAGATTGAACACTGGAGCTTTCTTT.